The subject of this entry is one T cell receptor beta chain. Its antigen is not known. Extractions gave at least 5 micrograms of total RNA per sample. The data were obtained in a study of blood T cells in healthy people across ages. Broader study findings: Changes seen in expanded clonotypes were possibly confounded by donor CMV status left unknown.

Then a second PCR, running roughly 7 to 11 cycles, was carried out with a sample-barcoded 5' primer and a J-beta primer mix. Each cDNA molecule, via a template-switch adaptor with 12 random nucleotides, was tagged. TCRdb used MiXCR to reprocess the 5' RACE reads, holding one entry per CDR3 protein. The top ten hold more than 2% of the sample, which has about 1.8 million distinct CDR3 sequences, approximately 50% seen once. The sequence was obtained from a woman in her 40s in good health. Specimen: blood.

CDR3 nucleotide sequence: TGTGCCAGCAGCGAGGGGCCCGACTATGGCTACACCTTC. Its translation: CASSEGPDYGYTF. This chain links TRBV25-1 with TRBJ1-2; D is perhaps TRBD1 (5 bases). V was trimmed by 6 bases and J by 3 bases, leaving 11 bases between them. The germline V gene has CDR1 MGHDK and CDR2 SYGVNS. The CDR3 is made up of 13 amino acids.